Listed below are T cell receptor beta chains from one sample, sequenced in a study of blood T cell repertoires in COVID-19. Here immunoSEQ multiplex PCR was the method, and the copy in TCRdb shows in-frame clones only, minus some. Among 350,000 to 450,000 clones listed, around 87% were seen once. The sample taken for sequencing was peripheral blood. These receptors all stem from a human donor in a cohort sampled during active COVID-19. Both conserved end residues are part of each CDR3. A D gene is named only where the DNA matches it firmly. The size of a clone is reported for some rows only, either as once, few or many, or as a class for expanded clones.

cdr3_nt	cdr3_aa	v_call	j_call	d_call	clone_size
TGTGCCAGCAGGCGCGGACAGGGTAACCACGAGCAGTACTTC	CASRRGQGNHEQYF	TRBV21-1	TRBJ2-7	NA	NA
TGTGCCAGCAGCGCTGACAGGAACTATGGCTACACCTTC	CASSADRNYGYTF	TRBV27	TRBJ1-2	NA	NA
TGTGCCAGCAGCCCAGGGGGCCCGGCGGGTGCGCAGTATTTT	CASSPGGPAGAQYF	TRBV3-1/TRBV3-2	TRBJ2-3	TRBD1	NA
TGCAGCGTTGCCGGGACTACCTCCACAGATACGCAGTATTTT	CSVAGTTSTDTQYF	TRBV29-1	TRBJ2-3	TRBD2	NA
TGTGCCTGGAGTGCACGATGGGCAGCTATGAACACTGAAGCTTTCTTT	CAWSARWAAMNTEAFF	TRBV30	TRBJ1-1	NA	NA
TGTGCCTGGAGTTCCCCGAGGTTAGCGGGTAACAATGAGCAGTTCTTC	CAWSSPRLAGNNEQFF	TRBV30	TRBJ2-1	TRBD2	NA
TGTGCCAGCAGCAACTTTAAAAGGGACAGGGCCTACGAGCAGTACTTC	CASSNFKRDRAYEQYF	TRBV21-1	TRBJ2-7	NA	NA
TGTGCCAGCAGTTACTCGAAGGCGGGAACCGGTGGCTACACCTTC	CASSYSKAGTGGYTF	TRBV6-5	TRBJ1-2	NA	once
TGCGCCAGCAGCTTACCGGGACAGGCAGCTCCGGGAGAAAAACTGTTTTTT	CASSLPGQAAPGEKLFF	TRBV5-1	TRBJ1-4	TRBD1	NA
TGTGCCAGCAGCTTAGGGGTAGCGACAGATACGCAGTATTTT	CASSLGVATDTQYF	TRBV7-3	TRBJ2-3	NA	NA
TGTGCCAGTAGTATGGCCGGGTTCGCCAACTATGGCTACACCTTC	CASSMAGFANYGYTF	TRBV19	TRBJ1-2	NA	many
TGTGCCTGGAGTAGGACTGCCTATGGCTACACCTTC	CAWSRTAYGYTF	TRBV30	TRBJ1-2	NA	NA
TGTGCCAGCAGCCAAGTTACGGCAGGGAACAATGAGCAGTTCTTC	CASSQVTAGNNEQFF	TRBV4-2	TRBJ2-1	NA	NA
TGCGCCAGCAGCCAAAACGACAGGGGTAACGAAAAACTGTTTTTT	CASSQNDRGNEKLFF	TRBV4-1	TRBJ1-4	TRBD1	once
TGTGCCAGCACCAATAGGCGGCTTCCAGCCGCCTCCTACGAGCAGTACTTC	CASTNRRLPAASYEQYF	TRBV7-8	TRBJ2-7	NA	NA
TGCGCCAGCAGCCCCGAAAGTGGGACTAAACAAGAGACCCAGTACTTC	CASSPESGTKQETQYF	TRBV5-1	TRBJ2-5	TRBD2	NA
TGTGCCAGCTCACCGGGACAGGGTAATTCACCCCTCCACTTT	CASSPGQGNSPLHF	TRBV18	TRBJ1-6	TRBD1	NA
TGTGCCAGCAGCAAAGGCGCAGATACGCAGTATTTT	CASSKGADTQYF	TRBV3-1/TRBV3-2	TRBJ2-3	NA	NA
TGTGCCAGCAGCTTGGCGGTCGGGGGTGGGACCGGGGAGCTGTTTTTT	CASSLAVGGGTGELFF	TRBV5-4	TRBJ2-2	NA	NA
TGTGCCACCAGCAGAGATCGGGCGGGTAATGAAAAACTGTTTTTT	CATSRDRAGNEKLFF	TRBV15	TRBJ1-4	NA	NA
TGTGCCACCAGCAGAGGATACGGGTCCACAGATACGCAGTATTTT	CATSRGYGSTDTQYF	TRBV15	TRBJ2-3	NA	NA
TGTGCCAGCAGCCCCGGGACTAGCGGTCAAGAGACCCAGTACTTC	CASSPGTSGQETQYF	TRBV11-3	TRBJ2-5	TRBD2	NA
TGTGCCAGCAGCCGGACTAGCGGGGGGAACACAGATACGCAGTATTTT	CASSRTSGGNTDTQYF	TRBV7-9	TRBJ2-3	TRBD2	few
TGTGCCAGCAGATTAGGACAGGGCGCCGGGGAGCTGTTTTTT	CASRLGQGAGELFF	TRBV7-3	TRBJ2-2	TRBD1	NA
TGTGCCAGTGGGACAGGGGACGCCGCTAACTATGGCTACACCTTC	CASGTGDAANYGYTF	TRBV19	TRBJ1-2	TRBD1	NA
TGTGCCAGCTCACCTGGACAGGGGGCTCTCAACTATGGCTACACCTTC	CASSPGQGALNYGYTF	TRBV18	TRBJ1-2	TRBD1	NA
TGTGCCAGCAGTTCCTTCGTCACTGAAGCTTTCTTT	CASSSFVTEAFF	TRBV2	TRBJ1-1	NA	NA
TGCAGCGTGGGGGATAGGGCAACAGGGCTCTACGAGCAGTACTTC	CSVGDRATGLYEQYF	TRBV29-1	TRBJ2-7	NA	NA
TGTGCCAGCAGCCTCGCCCGGGAGTACCAAGAGACCCAGTACTTC	CASSLAREYQETQYF	TRBV28	TRBJ2-5	NA	NA
TGTGCCAGCAGAGTAGACAGAAACGAGCAGTACTTC	CASRVDRNEQYF	TRBV2	TRBJ2-7	NA	NA
TGTGCCAGCAGCTTTGTCACGGGAGTAGGCTACAATGAGCAGTTCTTC	CASSFVTGVGYNEQFF	TRBV5-4	TRBJ2-1	NA	NA
TGTGCCAGCAGCCAAGCCGGGACAGGGGGGAACTATGGCTACACCTTC	CASSQAGTGGNYGYTF	TRBV3-1/TRBV3-2	TRBJ1-2	TRBD1	NA
TGTGCCAGCAGCCGCGGGGGCAGCTCCTACAATGAGCAGTTCTTC	CASSRGGSSYNEQFF	TRBV7-6	TRBJ2-1	NA	once
TGTGCCAGCAGTCAGACACTAGCGGGCACAGATACGCAGTATTTT	CASSQTLAGTDTQYF	TRBV13	TRBJ2-3	TRBD2	NA
TGCAGCGTTCGCCCCGGGACAGGCGACTATGAAAAACTGTTTTTT	CSVRPGTGDYEKLFF	TRBV29-1	TRBJ1-4	TRBD1	NA
TGCGCCAGCAGCTCCAGGGGGCTCGGGAATTCACCCCTCCACTTT	CASSSRGLGNSPLHF	TRBV5-1	TRBJ1-6	TRBD1	NA
TGTGCCAGCAGTGTGGTGTCAGGGTCCTATGGCTACACCTTC	CASSVVSGSYGYTF	TRBV2	TRBJ1-2	NA	many
TGTGCCAGCAGCGTAGAAAGGGGACTATATAGCACAGATACGCAGTATTTT	CASSVERGLYSTDTQYF	TRBV9	TRBJ2-3	TRBD2	NA
TGTGCCAGCAGCTTAGCTGCGGGGAGCTCCTACGAGCAGTACTTC	CASSLAAGSSYEQYF	TRBV7-6	TRBJ2-7	NA	NA
TGTGCCAGCAAAGACGCGGGTTTGGGAAACACCATATATTTT	CASKDAGLGNTIYF	TRBV6-5	TRBJ1-3	NA	NA
TGTGCCTGGAGTGTTCCAACCGGGACTAGCGGCACAGATACGCAGTATTTT	CAWSVPTGTSGTDTQYF	TRBV30	TRBJ2-3	TRBD2	NA
TGTGCCAGCAGCATCGCAGGGGCCACAGATACGCAGTATTTT	CASSIAGATDTQYF	TRBV7-3	TRBJ2-3	NA	NA